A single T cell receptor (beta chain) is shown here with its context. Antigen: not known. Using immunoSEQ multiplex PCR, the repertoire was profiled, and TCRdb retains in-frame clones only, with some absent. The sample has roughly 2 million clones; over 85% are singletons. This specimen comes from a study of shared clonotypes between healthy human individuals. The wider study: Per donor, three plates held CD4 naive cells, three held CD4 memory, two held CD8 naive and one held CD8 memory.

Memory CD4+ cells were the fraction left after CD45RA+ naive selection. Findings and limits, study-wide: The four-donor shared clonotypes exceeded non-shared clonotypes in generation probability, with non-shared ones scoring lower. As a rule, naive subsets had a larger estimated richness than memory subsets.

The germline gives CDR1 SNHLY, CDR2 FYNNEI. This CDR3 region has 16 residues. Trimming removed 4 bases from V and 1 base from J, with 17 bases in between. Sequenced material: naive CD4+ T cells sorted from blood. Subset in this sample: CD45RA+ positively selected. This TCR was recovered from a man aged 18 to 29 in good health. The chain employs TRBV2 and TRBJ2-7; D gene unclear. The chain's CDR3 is CASSVTPARRSYEQYF. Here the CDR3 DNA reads TGTGCCAGCAGTGTTACCCCCGCCCGGCGGTCCTACGAGCAGTACTTC.